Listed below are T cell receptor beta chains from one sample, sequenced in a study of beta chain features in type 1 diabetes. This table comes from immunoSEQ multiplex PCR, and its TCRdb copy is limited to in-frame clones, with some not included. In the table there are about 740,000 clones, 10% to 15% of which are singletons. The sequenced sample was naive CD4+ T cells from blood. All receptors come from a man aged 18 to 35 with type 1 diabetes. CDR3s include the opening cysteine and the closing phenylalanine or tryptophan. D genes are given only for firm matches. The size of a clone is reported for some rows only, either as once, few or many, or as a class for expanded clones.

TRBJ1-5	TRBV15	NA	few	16	TGTGCCACCAGCAGACCTCAGGGAATTAGCAATCAGCCCCAGCATTTT	CATSRPQGISNQPQHF
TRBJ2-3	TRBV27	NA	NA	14	TGTGCCAGCAGTTTAGCGGGGAGCACAGATACGCAGTATTTT	CASSLAGSTDTQYF
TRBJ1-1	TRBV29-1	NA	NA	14	TGCAGCGTTGAAGTAAGGCAGGTGTACACTGAAGCTTTCTTT	CSVEVRQVYTEAFF
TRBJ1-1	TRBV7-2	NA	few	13	TGTGCCAGCAGCGCCCTCAGGGACACTGAAGCTTTCTTT	CASSALRDTEAFF
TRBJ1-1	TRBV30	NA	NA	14	TGTGCCTGGAGTTTCTGGACAGCGAACACTGAAGCTTTCTTT	CAWSFWTANTEAFF
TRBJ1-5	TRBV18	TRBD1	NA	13	TGTGCCAGCTCACCGGGACAGGATCAGCCCCAGCATTTT	CASSPGQDQPQHF
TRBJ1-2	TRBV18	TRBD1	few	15	TGTGCCAGCTCACCCTCCGGGACAGGGGTCCGGGGCTACACCTTC	CASSPSGTGVRGYTF
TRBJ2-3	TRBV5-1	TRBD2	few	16	TGCGCCAGCAGCTTGTCGTCTAGCGGGGGGCAGGATACGCAGTATTTT	CASSLSSSGGQDTQYF
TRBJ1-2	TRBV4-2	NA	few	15	TGTGCCAGCAGCCAAGATGGTCCGGGGCTGGGGGGCTACACCTTC	CASSQDGPGLGGYTF
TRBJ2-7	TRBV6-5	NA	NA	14	TGTGCCAGCAGTTACGGGCGGTTATCCTACGAGCAGTACTTC	CASSYGRLSYEQYF
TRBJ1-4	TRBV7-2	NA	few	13	TGTGCCAGCAGCTTCACAGAGAATGAAAAACTGTTTTTT	CASSFTENEKLFF
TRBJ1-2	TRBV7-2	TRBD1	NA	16	TGTGCCAGCAGCAACTTCCCGGGACAGCGCCTCTATGGCTACACCTTC	CASSNFPGQRLYGYTF
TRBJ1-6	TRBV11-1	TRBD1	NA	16	TGTGCCAGCAGCTTAGGCCAGGGGGCCTATAATTCACCCCTCCACTTT	CASSLGQGAYNSPLHF
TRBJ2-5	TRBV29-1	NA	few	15	TGCAGCGTTGGAGGCAGGGCCGATTACCAAGAGACCCAGTACTTC	CSVGGRADYQETQYF
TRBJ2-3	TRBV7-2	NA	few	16	TGTGCCAGCAGCTTAGACGTATACTCTCTCACAGATACGCAGTATTTT	CASSLDVYSLTDTQYF
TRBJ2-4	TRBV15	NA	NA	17	TGTGCCACCCGGGAAGGGGGTTCGATATTGGGCAAAAACATTCAGTACTTC	CATREGGSILGKNIQYF
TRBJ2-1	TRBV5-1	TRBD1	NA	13	TGCGCCAGCAGCTCAGGACAGGGATATGAGCAGTTCTTC	CASSSGQGYEQFF
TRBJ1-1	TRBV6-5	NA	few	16	TGTGCCAGCAGTTACTTCCCCCCGACAGCGAACACTGAAGCTTTCTTT	CASSYFPPTANTEAFF
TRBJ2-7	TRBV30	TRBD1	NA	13	TGTGCCTGGAGGCGGACAGGGGGCTACGAGCAGTACTTC	CAWRRTGGYEQYF
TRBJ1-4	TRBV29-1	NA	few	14	TGCAGCGTCCTGGAGGGCGGGGGTAATGAAAAACTGTTTTTT	CSVLEGGGNEKLFF
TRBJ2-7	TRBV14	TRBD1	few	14	TGTGCCAGCAGCTCACGGACAGGGGCCGGTGAGCAGTACTTC	CASSSRTGAGEQYF
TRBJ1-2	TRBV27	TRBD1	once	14	TGTGCCAGCAGTCACAGGGGGCGGGACTATGGCTACACCTTC	CASSHRGRDYGYTF
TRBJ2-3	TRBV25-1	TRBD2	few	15	TGTGCCAGCACTCCCGGGACTAGCGGGGTAGATACGCAGTATTTT	CASTPGTSGVDTQYF
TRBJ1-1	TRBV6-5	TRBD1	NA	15	TGTGCCAGCAGCCCTGGACAGGGGTGGGACACTGAAGCTTTCTTT	CASSPGQGWDTEAFF
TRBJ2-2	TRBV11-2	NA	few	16	TGTGCCAGCAGCATACAAATACAGGGTGACACCGGGGAGCTGTTTTTT	CASSIQIQGDTGELFF
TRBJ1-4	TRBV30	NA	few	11	TGTGCCTGGAGTCCTTCGGAAAAACTGTTTTTT	CAWSPSEKLFF
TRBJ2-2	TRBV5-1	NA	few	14	TGCGCCAGCAGCGGGTGGGAGAACACCGGGGAGCTGTTTTTT	CASSGWENTGELFF
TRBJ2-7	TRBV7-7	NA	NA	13	TGTGCTAGCAGCTTGGCAGGGAGGCACGAGCAGTACTTC	CASSLAGRHEQYF
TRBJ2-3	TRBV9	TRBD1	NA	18	TGTGCCAGCAGCGCCCCCGGGACAGGGGGCGCAGGCACAGATACGCAGTATTTT	CASSAPGTGGAGTDTQYF